This T cell receptor (beta chain) was sequenced for a study of response to subunit inactivated influenza vaccine. TCRdb ran MiXCR on the RT-PCR reads and lists one entry per CDR3 protein. The profile shows about half a million distinct CDR3 sequences, over 9.5% of them singletons. This clonotype was recorded many times. This CDR3 is built from 19 residues. Germline V gene data show CDR1 as LGHNA and CDR2 as YNFKEQ. V shed 0 bases and J 4 bases; nucleotides not matched to a gene: 10. The specimen was PBMCs from blood, collected around seven weeks after vaccination. The chain uses TRBV4-2 and TRBJ2-3; 13 bases map to TRBD2. The sequence was obtained from a man in his forties or fifties who received an inactivated influenza vaccine. The CDR3 nucleotides read TGTGCCAGCAGCCAAGATCTTAGTACTAGCGGGGGGGCTTCAGATACGCAGTATTTT. This encodes CASSQDLSTSGGASDTQYF.